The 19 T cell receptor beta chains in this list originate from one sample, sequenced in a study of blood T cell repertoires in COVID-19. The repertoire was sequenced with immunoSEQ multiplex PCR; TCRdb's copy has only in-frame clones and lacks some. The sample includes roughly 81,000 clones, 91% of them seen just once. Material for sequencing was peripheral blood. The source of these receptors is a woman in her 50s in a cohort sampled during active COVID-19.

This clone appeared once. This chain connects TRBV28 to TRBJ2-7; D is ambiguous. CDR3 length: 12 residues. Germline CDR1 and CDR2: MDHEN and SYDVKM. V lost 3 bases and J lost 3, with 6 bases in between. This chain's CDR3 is CASSFLIYEQYF. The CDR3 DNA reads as TGTGCCAGCAGTTTCCTTATCTACGAGCAGTACTTC.

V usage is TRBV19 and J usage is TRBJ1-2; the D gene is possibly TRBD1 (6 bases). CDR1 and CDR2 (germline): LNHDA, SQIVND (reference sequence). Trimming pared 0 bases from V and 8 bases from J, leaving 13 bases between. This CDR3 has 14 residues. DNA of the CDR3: TGTGCCAGTAGTATAGACAACAGGGTAGGAGGCTACACCTTC. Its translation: CASSIDNRVGGYTF.

This CDR3 reads CASSLEGTSGINRQETQYF. For the CDR3, the DNA is TGCGCCAGCAGCTTGGAGGGGACTAGCGGGATTAATAGACAAGAGACCCAGTACTTC. J is TRBJ2-5 and V is TRBV5-1, with 13 bases matching TRBD2. The germline V gene has CDR1 SGHRS and CDR2 YFSETQ. V dropped 0 bases and J dropped 2; count of bases not matched to a gene: 10. The CDR3 loop spans 19 amino acids.

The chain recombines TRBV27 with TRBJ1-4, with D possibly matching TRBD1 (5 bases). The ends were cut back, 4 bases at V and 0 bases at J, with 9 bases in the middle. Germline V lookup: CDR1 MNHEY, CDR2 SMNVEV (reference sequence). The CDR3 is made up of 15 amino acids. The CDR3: CASSWGGATNEKLFF. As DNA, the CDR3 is TGTGCCAGCAGTTGGGGGGGGGCAACTAATGAAAAACTGTTTTTT.

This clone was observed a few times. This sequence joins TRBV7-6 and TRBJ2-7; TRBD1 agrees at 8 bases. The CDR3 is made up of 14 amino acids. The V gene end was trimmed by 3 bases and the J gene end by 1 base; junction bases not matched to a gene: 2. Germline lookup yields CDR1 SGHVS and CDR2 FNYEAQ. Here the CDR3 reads CASSFRDRSYEQYF. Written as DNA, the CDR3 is TGTGCCAGCAGCTTCCGGGACAGGTCCTACGAGCAGTACTTC.

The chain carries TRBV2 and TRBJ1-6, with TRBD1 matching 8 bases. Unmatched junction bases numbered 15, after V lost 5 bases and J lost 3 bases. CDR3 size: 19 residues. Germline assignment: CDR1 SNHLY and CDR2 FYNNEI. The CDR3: CASSFPGQAIPFYNSPLHF. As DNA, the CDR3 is TGTGCCAGCAGTTTTCCGGGACAGGCTATCCCCTTCTATAATTCACCCCTCCACTTT.

CDR3 DNA: TGTGCCAGCAGCCTTGGGGGGGACACTATCTACGAGCAGTACTTC. This encodes CASSLGGDTIYEQYF. The chain combines TRBV28 with TRBJ2-7; D perhaps matches TRBD2 (7 bases). Germline-derived CDR1 and CDR2 are MDHEN and SYDVKM. CDR3 size: 15 residues. V was pared by 6 bases and J by 3 bases, with 18 bases between.

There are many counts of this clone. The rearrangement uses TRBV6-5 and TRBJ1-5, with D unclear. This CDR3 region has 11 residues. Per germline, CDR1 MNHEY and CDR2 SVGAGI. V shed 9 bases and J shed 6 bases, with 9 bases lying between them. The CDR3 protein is CASGGPQPQHF. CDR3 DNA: TGTGCCAGTGGAGGGCCTCAGCCCCAGCATTTT.

CDR3 in DNA: TGCGCCAGCAGACCAACATACTCTGGGGCCAACGTCCTGACTTTC. Protein product: CASRPTYSGANVLTF. V is TRBV5-1 and J is TRBJ2-6; D is unclear. Per germline, CDR1 SGHRS and CDR2 YFSETQ. V dropped 5 bases and J dropped 0 bases, with 9 bases sitting between them. The CDR3 has 15 amino acids. Full variable domain (remainder filled in from reference TRBV5-1 and TRBJ2-6): KAGVTQTPRYLIKTRGQQVTLSCSPISGHRSVSWYQQTPGQGLQFLFEYFSETQRNKGNFPGRFSGRQFSNSRSEMNVSTLELGDSALYLCASRPTYSGANVLTFGAGSRLTVL.

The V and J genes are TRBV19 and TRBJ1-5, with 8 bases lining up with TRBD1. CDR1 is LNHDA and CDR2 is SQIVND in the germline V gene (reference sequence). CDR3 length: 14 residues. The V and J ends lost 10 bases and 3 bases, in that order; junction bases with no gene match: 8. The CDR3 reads CATMRQGNNQPQHF. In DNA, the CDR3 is TGTGCCACCATGAGACAGGGGAACAATCAGCCCCAGCATTTT.

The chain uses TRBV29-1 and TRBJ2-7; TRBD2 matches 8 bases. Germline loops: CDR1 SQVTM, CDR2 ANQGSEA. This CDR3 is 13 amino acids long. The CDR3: CSGLAGFPGEQYF. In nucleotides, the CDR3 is TGCAGTGGTCTAGCGGGTTTTCCCGGCGAGCAGTACTTC.

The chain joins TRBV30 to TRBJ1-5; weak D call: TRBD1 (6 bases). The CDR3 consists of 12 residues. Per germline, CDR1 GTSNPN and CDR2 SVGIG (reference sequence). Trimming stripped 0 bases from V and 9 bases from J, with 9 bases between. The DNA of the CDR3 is TGTGCCTGGAGTGTACAAGGGGGGCCCCAGCATTTT. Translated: CAWSVQGGPQHF. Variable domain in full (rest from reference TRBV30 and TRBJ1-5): SQTIHQWPATLVQPVGSPLSLECTVEGTSNPNLYWYRQAAGRGLQLLFYSVGIGQISSEVPQNLSASRPQDRQFILSSKKLLLSDSGFYLCAWSVQGGPQHFGDGTRLSIL.

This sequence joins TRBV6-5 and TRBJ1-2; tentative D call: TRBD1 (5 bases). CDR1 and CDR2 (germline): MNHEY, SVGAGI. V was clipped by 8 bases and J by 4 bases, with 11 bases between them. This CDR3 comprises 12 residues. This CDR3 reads CASFRGSYGYTF. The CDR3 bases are TGTGCCAGCTTTAGGGGAAGCTATGGCTACACCTTC.

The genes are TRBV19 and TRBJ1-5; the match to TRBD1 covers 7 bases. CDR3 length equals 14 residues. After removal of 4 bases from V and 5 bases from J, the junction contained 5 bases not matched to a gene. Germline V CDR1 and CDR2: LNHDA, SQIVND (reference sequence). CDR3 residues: CASSTTDRDQPQHF. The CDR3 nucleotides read TGTGCCAGTAGTACAACTGACAGGGATCAGCCCCAGCATTTT.

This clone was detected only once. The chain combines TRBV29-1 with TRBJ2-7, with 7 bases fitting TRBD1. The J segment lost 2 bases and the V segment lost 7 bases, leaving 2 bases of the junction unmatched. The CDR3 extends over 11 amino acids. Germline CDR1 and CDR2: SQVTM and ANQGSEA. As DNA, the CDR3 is TGCAGCGCACAGGGGACCTACGAGCAGTACTTC. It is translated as CSAQGTYEQYF.

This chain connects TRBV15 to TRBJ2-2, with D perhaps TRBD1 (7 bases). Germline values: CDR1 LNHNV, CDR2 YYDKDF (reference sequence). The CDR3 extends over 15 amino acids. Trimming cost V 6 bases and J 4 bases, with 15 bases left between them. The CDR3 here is CATRPGGFVTGELFF. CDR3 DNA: TGTGCCACCAGGCCAGGGGGGTTCGTCACCGGGGAGCTGTTTTTT.

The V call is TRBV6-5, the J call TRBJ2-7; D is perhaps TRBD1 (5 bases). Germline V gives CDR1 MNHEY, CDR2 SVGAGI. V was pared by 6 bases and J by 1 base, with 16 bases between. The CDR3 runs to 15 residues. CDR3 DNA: TGTGCCAGCAGCCGCGGACAACTTACATCCTACGAGCAGTACTTC. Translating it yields CASSRGQLTSYEQYF.

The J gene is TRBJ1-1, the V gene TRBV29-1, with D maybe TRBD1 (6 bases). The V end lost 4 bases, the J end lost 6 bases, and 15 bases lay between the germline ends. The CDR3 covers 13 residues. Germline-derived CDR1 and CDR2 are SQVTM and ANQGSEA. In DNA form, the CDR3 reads TGCAGCGTTGTGAGACAGGCTCTTGCTGAAGCTTTCTTT. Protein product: CSVVRQALAEAFF.

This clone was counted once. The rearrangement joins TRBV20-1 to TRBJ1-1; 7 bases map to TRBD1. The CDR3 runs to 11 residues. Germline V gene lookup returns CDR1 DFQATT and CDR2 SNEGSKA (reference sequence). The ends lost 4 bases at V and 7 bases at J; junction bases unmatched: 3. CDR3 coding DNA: TGCAGTGCTAAGACAGGGTTTGAAGCTTTCTTT. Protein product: CSAKTGFEAFF.